Here is one TCR beta chain with its context. The target antigen is unknown. Only in-frame clones appear in the TCRdb table, and some are missing; sequencing was by immunoSEQ multiplex PCR. This sample yields some 66,000 clones, of which about four fifths are seen a single time; around 4% belongs to the top ten. This specimen comes from a study of radiotherapy plus CTLA-4 blockade in lung cancer. Germline CDR1 is LNHDA and CDR2 is SQIVND (reference sequence). This CDR3 comprises 15 residues. V lost 4 bases and J 9 bases, leaving 21 bases between the germline ends. Study-level points and caveats: After radiotherapy and ipilimumab, tumor-derived clones expanded in peripheral blood.

Sequences were derived from peripheral blood, sampled from a patient treated with radiotherapy plus ipilimumab. The chain carries TRBV19 and TRBJ2-5, with D perhaps matching TRBD2 (6 bases). This clonotype was sampled from a human donor with non-small cell lung cancer who had a partial response to radiotherapy plus ipilimumab. CDR3 nucleotides: TGTGCCAGTAGTACCGGACTGGGACTGGGTGTCCCCCAGTACTTC. This codes for CASSTGLGLGVPQYF.